Below, 14 T cell receptor beta chains from the same sample are listed, as sequenced in a study of T cell responses to AZD1222 COVID-19 vaccine. TCRdb's copy holds only in-frame clones and misses some; the assay was immunoSEQ multiplex PCR. This sample has over 95,000 clones, with approximately 90% found just once. The starting material was peripheral blood, obtained on day 0 of AZD1222 vaccination. These receptors all stem from an adult in good health.

This sequence joins TRBV9 and TRBJ1-2; D possibly corresponds to TRBD1 (5 bases). This CDR3 has 16 amino acids. Germline CDR1 SGDLS, CDR2 YYNGEE. V dropped 0 bases and J dropped 3 bases, with 15 bases sitting between them. The CDR3 DNA is TGTGCCAGCAGCGTAGGGTGGGGCAGGGATCACTATGGCTACACCTTC. It specifies CASSVGWGRDHYGYTF.

The V and J genes are TRBV9 and TRBJ2-7; 10 nucleotides agree with TRBD2. Germline CDR1 is SGDLS and CDR2 is YYNGEE. The CDR3 has 16 amino acids. J gave up 0 bases and V 4 bases, and 7 bases lay outside the gene matches. This chain's CDR3 is CASSPGRTSGSYEQYF. The CDR3 bases are TGTGCCAGCAGCCCGGGCCGGACTAGCGGCTCCTACGAGCAGTACTTC. The variable domain in full, with the rest retrieved from reference TRBV9 and TRBJ2-7, is DSGVTQTPKHLITATGQRVTLRCSPRSGDLSVYWYQQSLDQGLQFLIQYYNGEERAKGNILERFSAQQFPDLHSELNLSSLELGDSALYFCASSPGRTSGSYEQYFGPGTRLTVT.

The V call is TRBV18, the J call TRBJ1-1; a possible D gene is TRBD1 (5 bases). V lost 0 bases, J lost 0 bases, and 11 bases lay in between. The CDR3 has 16 residues. Germline values: CDR1 KGHSH, CDR2 LQKENI. CDR3 sequence (DNA): TGTGCCAGCTCACCACCGGGACGCCCTTTGAACACTGAAGCTTTCTTT. As protein: CASSPPGRPLNTEAFF.

The chain has TRBV2 and TRBJ1-1; D remains unclear. This CDR3 has 14 amino acids. V was trimmed by 5 bases and J by 2 bases, leaving 12 bases between them. Germline loops: CDR1 SNHLY, CDR2 FYNNEI. CDR3 coding DNA: TGTGCCAGCAGTTTTGGGCCGGGAAACACTGAAGCTTTCTTT. Translation: CASSFGPGNTEAFF.

J is TRBJ1-1 and V is TRBV9; D gene unclear. V gave up 0 bases and J gave up 1 base, with 4 bases separating them. This CDR3 has 13 amino acids. Germline V gene lookup returns CDR1 SGDLS and CDR2 YYNGEE. The CDR3 loop is CASSVERNTEAFF. The CDR3 nucleotides read TGTGCCAGCAGCGTAGAACGGAACACTGAAGCTTTCTTT.

The chain has TRBV10-3 and TRBJ1-3, with 10 bases matching TRBD1. The CDR3 runs to 14 residues. The germline V gene has CDR1 ENHRY and CDR2 SYGVKD. V was clipped by 4 bases and J by 6 bases; unmatched bases: 3. CDR3 in amino acids: CAISAGTGENTIYF. The CDR3 DNA is TGTGCCATCAGTGCCGGGACAGGGGAAAACACCATATATTTT.

The chain combines TRBV6-5 with TRBJ1-4; D unresolved. CDR3 length: 14 residues. CDR1 MNHEY and CDR2 SVGAGI come from the germline V gene. With 7 bases removed from V and 2 bases from J, the gap between germline ends came to 11 bases. The CDR3 sequence: CASKEGTTNEKLFF. DNA for the CDR3: TGTGCCAGCAAGGAAGGCACGACTAATGAAAAACTGTTTTTT.

V gene TRBV9 combines with J gene TRBJ2-7; 9 nucleotides align to TRBD1. Germline V gene lookup returns CDR1 SGDLS and CDR2 YYNGEE. Trimming cost V 3 bases and J 3 bases; bases outside gene matches: 7. The CDR3 is made up of 15 amino acids. In DNA form, the CDR3 reads TGTGCCAGCAGCGCCCGCGGGGGACAGGGCTACGAGCAGTACTTC. Its translation: CASSARGGQGYEQYF.

The count of this clone is one. The genes are TRBV19 and TRBJ1-2, with TRBD1 as a possible D gene (5 bases). CDR3 size: 15 residues. V was cut by 5 bases and J by 8 bases, with 21 bases left in between. Germline CDR1 LNHDA, CDR2 SQIVND (reference sequence). The chain's CDR3 is CASSPRDGGGYGYTF. The CDR3 nucleotides are TGTGCCAGTAGTCCAAGGGACGGCGGGGGTTACGGCTACACCTTC.

The V and J genes are TRBV2 and TRBJ1-2; perhaps TRBD1 as D (5 bases). V was pared by 9 bases and J by 8 bases, with 16 bases between. There are 12 residues in the CDR3. CDR1 SNHLY and CDR2 FYNNEI come from the germline V gene. The CDR3 spells CASKFGGEGYTF. Written as DNA, the CDR3 is TGTGCCAGTAAATTCGGGGGGGAAGGCTACACCTTC.

The chain has TRBV7-9 and TRBJ1-5; TRBD1 matches at 7 bases. The CDR3 covers 15 residues. The trim removed 5 bases at V and 0 bases at J, leaving 4 bases unmatched. From germline, CDR1 is SEHNR and CDR2 FQNEAQ (reference sequence). The CDR3 nucleotides are TGTGCCAGCAGCGGTACAGGGGCTAGCAATCAGCCCCAGCATTTT. Its protein product is CASSGTGASNQPQHF.

The rearrangement links TRBV3-1 (or the pseudogene TRBV3-2) to TRBJ2-1; 9 bases align to TRBD2. The CDR3 sequence is 15 residues long. V shed 0 bases and J 5 bases; nucleotides not matched to a gene: 2. Germline CDR1 and CDR2: LGHDT and YNNKEL (reference sequence). The CDR3 region has the DNA TGTGCCAGCAGCCAAGAGGCGGGAGGGAACAATGAGCAGTTCTTC. The encoded protein is CASSQEAGGNNEQFF.

The rearrangement uses TRBV3-1 (or the pseudogene TRBV3-2) and TRBJ1-2; 7 bases agree with TRBD1. CDR1 is LGHDT and CDR2 is YNNKEL in the germline V gene (reference sequence). V dropped 7 bases and J dropped 8; count of bases not matched to a gene: 4. This CDR3 has 11 amino acids. CDR3 amino acids: CASTQGGGYTF. The CDR3, as DNA: TGTGCCAGCACCCAGGGGGGAGGCTACACCTTC.

V is TRBV9 and J is TRBJ1-6; 10 positions agree with TRBD1. V was pared by 2 bases and J by 4 bases, with 3 bases of the junction left unmatched. The CDR3 extends over 16 amino acids. CDR1 and CDR2 (germline): SGDLS, YYNGEE. The CDR3 sequence: CASSVGTGDYNSPLHF. As DNA, the CDR3 is TGTGCCAGCAGCGTGGGGACAGGGGATTATAATTCACCCCTCCACTTT.